The 10 T cell receptor beta chains given below trace back to one sample, sequenced in a study of blood T cell repertoires in COVID-19. Generated by immunoSEQ multiplex PCR, the TCRdb table keeps only in-frame clones and is missing some. The data show 100,000 to 150,000 clones, with about 86% seen just once and 2.4% held by the top ten. The sample comprised PBMCs or T cells enriched from blood (not recorded which). The source of these receptors is a man aged 35 to 55 with acute COVID-19.

CDR3 in amino acids: CATTGQGRETQYF. As DNA, the CDR3 is TGTGCCACCACAGGGCAGGGGAGAGAGACCCAGTACTTC. The chain couples TRBV12-3 or TRBV12-4 to TRBJ2-5; weak D call: TRBD1 (6 bases). Trimming removed 10 bases from V and 4 bases from J, with 16 bases in between. The CDR3 consists of 13 residues.

This clone was counted a single time. V usage is TRBV12-3 or TRBV12-4 and J usage is TRBJ2-3, with D tentatively TRBD2 (5 bases). The CDR3 contains 13 residues. Deletions cut 6 bases from V and 6 bases from J, with 13 bases between. CDR3 bases: TGTGCCAGCAGGGAGAATGAGGGCGATACGCAGTATTTT. This translates into CASRENEGDTQYF.

CDR3 residues: CASSLFKGARETQYF. For the CDR3, the DNA is TGTGCCAGCAGTTTATTTAAGGGGGCAAGGGAGACCCAGTACTTC. The rearrangement uses TRBV27 and TRBJ2-5; 7 bases agree with TRBD1. The trim removed 1 base at V and 5 bases at J, leaving 7 bases unmatched. This CDR3 region has 15 residues. Germline lookup yields CDR1 MNHEY and CDR2 SMNVEV (reference sequence).

The chain joins TRBV5-6 to TRBJ2-5, with D tentatively TRBD2 (6 bases). This CDR3 has 15 residues. Between the trimmed V and J ends, which lost 0 bases and 3 bases, there was a span of 12 bases. CDR1 is SGHDT and CDR2 is YYEEEE in the germline V gene. The chain's CDR3 is CASSLDLGGEETQYF. The CDR3 DNA is TGTGCCAGCAGCTTGGACCTGGGGGGAGAAGAGACCCAGTACTTC.

This clone was seen only once. This chain joins TRBV7-8 and TRBJ1-2, with D possibly TRBD1 on 6 matching bases. CDR3 length: 16 residues. The V gene lost 3 bases and the J gene lost 3 bases, with 17 bases spanning the gap. Germline-derived CDR1 and CDR2 are SGHVS and FQNEAQ. CDR3 protein: CASSFFGGGADYGYTF. In DNA, the CDR3 is TGTGCCAGCAGCTTCTTTGGGGGGGGCGCAGACTATGGCTACACCTTC.

The rearrangement uses TRBV28 and TRBJ1-1, with D perhaps matching TRBD1 (5 bases). The CDR3 runs 17 residues. Germline V lookup: CDR1 MDHEN, CDR2 SYDVKM. Trimming cost V 5 bases and J 0 bases, with 19 bases left between them. DNA for the CDR3: TGTGCCAGCAGTCCCCCGGGATGGGGGGAGGTGAACACTGAAGCTTTCTTT. It translates to CASSPPGWGEVNTEAFF. Looking up the rest from reference TRBV28 and TRBJ1-1 gives the full variable domain: DVKVTQSSRYLVKRTGEKVFLECVQDMDHENMFWYRQDPGLGLRLIYFSYDVKMKEKGDIPEGYSVSREKKERFSLILESASTNQTSMYLCASSPPGWGEVNTEAFFGQGTRLTVV.

This chain joins TRBV9 and TRBJ1-6, with D perhaps TRBD1 (6 bases). The germline V gene encodes CDR1 SGDLS and CDR2 YYNGEE. This CDR3 spans 12 amino acids. The V gene lost 1 base and the J gene lost 15 bases, with 11 bases spanning the gap. The CDR3 bases are TGTGCCAGCAGCGTAACAGGGAAGGTCCTCCACTTT. Its translation: CASSVTGKVLHF.

V gene TRBV25-1 combines with J gene TRBJ1-6; 7 bases line up with TRBD1. With 6 bases clipped from V and 9 bases from J, the junction kept 8 bases outside the gene matches. CDR1 and CDR2 from the germline V gene are MGHDK and SYGVNS. There are 14 residues in the CDR3. The CDR3 DNA reads as TGTGCCAGCAGAAAGGACAGGCCCGGTTCACCCCTCCACTTT. This codes for CASRKDRPGSPLHF.

The chain links TRBV6-5 to TRBJ1-2; D is undetermined. Germline V gene sequence: CDR1 MNHEY, CDR2 SVGAGI. The CDR3 length is 16 residues. V was pared by 4 bases and J by 3 bases, with 18 bases between. The chain's CDR3 is CASSSDGELFHYGYTF. CDR3 nucleotides: TGTGCCAGCAGTTCCGATGGGGAGCTTTTTCACTATGGCTACACCTTC.

The chain links TRBV29-1 to TRBJ1-2; TRBD1 matches 8 bases. The germline gives CDR1 SQVTM, CDR2 ANQGSEA. V lost 1 base, J lost 7 bases, and 5 bases stayed unmatched. This CDR3 contains 13 residues. The DNA of the CDR3 is TGCAGCGTTGAAGGGACAGGGCTGGCTGGCTACACCTTC. Its translation is CSVEGTGLAGYTF.